What follows is one T cell receptor beta chain and its context. Its target is not known. The sample is drawn from a study of cytomegalovirus exposure and HLA in healthy donors. Study observations and caveats: When analyzed later, a missense DCLRE1C variant was found to be linked to TCR beta V- and J-gene trimming.

PCR was performed using 60 Vbeta and 13 Jbeta primers. Authors' data handling: In a later analysis, of around 85 million unique beta chains, around 11 million appeared in at least two donors. Measured with immunoSEQ multiplex PCR; TCRdb has only the in-frame clones, and not every one. Clone size and V and J calls were adopted from that table, with D and trimming inferred from the DNA. The sample consists of about 160,000 clones, approximately 72% of them appearing once. The CDR3 has 15 residues. The V end lost 4 bases, the J end lost 1 base, and 13 bases lay between the germline ends. The V gene's germline CDR1 is KGHSH and CDR2 LQKENI.

The chain links TRBV18 to TRBJ1-1; the D gene is possibly TRBD1 (5 bases). This clonotype was obtained from a man between 50 and 59 years old in good health and CMV-seronegative. The sample was PBMCs. The CDR3 spells CASSRSGGENTEAFF. The DNA for the CDR3 is TGTGCCAGCTCACGGTCCGGGGGTGAGAACACTGAAGCTTTCTTT.